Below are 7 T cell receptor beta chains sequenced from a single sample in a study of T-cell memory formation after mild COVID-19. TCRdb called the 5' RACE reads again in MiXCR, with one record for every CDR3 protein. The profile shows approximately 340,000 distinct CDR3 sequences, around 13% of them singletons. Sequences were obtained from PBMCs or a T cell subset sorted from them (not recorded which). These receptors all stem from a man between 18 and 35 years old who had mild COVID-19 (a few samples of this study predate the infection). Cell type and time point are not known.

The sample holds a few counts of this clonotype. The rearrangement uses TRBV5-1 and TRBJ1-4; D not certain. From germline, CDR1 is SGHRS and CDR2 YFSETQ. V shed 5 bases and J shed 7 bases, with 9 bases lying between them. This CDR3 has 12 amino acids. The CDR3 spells CASRRTGEKLFF. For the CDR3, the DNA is TGCGCCAGCAGACGGACCGGTGAAAAACTGTTTTTT. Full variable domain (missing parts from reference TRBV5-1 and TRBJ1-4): KAGVTQTPRYLIKTRGQQVTLSCSPISGHRSVSWYQQTPGQGLQFLFEYFSETQRNKGNFPGRFSGRQFSNSRSEMNVSTLELGDSALYLCASRRTGEKLFFGSGTQLSVL.

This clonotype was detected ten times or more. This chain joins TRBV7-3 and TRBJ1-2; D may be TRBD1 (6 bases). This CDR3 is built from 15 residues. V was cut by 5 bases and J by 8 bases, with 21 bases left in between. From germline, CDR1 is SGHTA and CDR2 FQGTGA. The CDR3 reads CASSPTGYPSEGYTF. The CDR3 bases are TGTGCCAGCAGCCCCACAGGGTATCCATCAGAAGGCTACACCTTC.

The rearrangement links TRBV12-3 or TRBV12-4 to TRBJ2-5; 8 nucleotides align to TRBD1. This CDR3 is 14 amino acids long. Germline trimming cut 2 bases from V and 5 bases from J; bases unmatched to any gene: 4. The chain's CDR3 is CASSLIQGAETQYF. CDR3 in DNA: TGTGCCAGCAGTTTAATCCAGGGGGCGGAGACCCAGTACTTC.

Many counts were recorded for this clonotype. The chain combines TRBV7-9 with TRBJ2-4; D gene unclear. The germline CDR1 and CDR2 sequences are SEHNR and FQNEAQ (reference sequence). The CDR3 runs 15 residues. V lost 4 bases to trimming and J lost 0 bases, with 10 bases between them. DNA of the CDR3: TGTGCCAGCAGCTCCACGGAGTTAGCCAAAAACATTCAGTACTTC. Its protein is CASSSTELAKNIQYF.

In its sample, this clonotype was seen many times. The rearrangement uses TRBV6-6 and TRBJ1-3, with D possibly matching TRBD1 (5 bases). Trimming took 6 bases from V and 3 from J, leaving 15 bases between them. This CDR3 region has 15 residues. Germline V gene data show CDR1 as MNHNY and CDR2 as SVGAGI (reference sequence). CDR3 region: CASSDSDSFGNTIYF. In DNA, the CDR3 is TGTGCCAGCAGCGACTCTGACAGTTTTGGAAACACCATATATTTT.

The DNA of the CDR3 is TGTGCCAGCAGTACTAGCGGGGGGACCTCCTACGAGCAGTACTTC. Translated, it gives CASSTSGGTSYEQYF. The rearrangement joins TRBV7-2 to TRBJ2-7; 12 nucleotides match TRBD2. The V gene end was trimmed by 6 bases and the J gene end by 0 bases; junction bases not matched to a gene: 3. The CDR3 is 15 amino acids. Germline CDR1 and CDR2: SGHTA and FQGNSA.

The CDR3 DNA sequence: TGTGCCAGCAGCCAGACTAGCCAGGAGACCCAGTACTTC. This sequence encodes CASSQTSQETQYF. V gene TRBV3-1 combines with J gene TRBJ2-5, with TRBD2 matching 7 bases. CDR1 LGHDT and CDR2 YNNKEL come from the germline V gene (reference sequence). This CDR3 has 13 amino acids. V dropped 3 bases and J dropped 5; count of bases not matched to a gene: 3.